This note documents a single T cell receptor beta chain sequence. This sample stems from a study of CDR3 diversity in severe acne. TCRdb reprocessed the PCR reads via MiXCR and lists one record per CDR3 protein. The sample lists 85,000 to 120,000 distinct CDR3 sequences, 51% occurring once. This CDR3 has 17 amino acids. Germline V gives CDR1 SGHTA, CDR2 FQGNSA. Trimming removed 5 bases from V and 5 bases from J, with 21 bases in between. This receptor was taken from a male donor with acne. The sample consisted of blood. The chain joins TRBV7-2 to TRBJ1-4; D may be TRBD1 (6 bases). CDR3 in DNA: TGTGCCAGCAGCCATTGGGCCCCCGGGGGCGGGAATGAAAAACTGTTTTTT. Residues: CASSHWAPGGGNEKLFF.